This TCR beta chain derives from a study of shared clonotypes between healthy human individuals. Broader study findings: Clonotype sharing across donors was expected to vary with sequencing depth.

Worth noting for this clone: The target antigen is unknown. Other nucleotide sequences from this sample produce the same CDR3.

This CDR3 spans 14 amino acids. The germline gives CDR1 SNHLY, CDR2 FYNNEI. Trimming took 4 bases from V and 0 from J, leaving 8 bases between them. This table comes from immunoSEQ multiplex PCR, and its TCRdb copy is limited to in-frame clones, with some not included. The data hold roughly 2.5 million clones, with around 94% observed a single time. This sequence joins TRBV2 and TRBJ2-3; possibly TRBD2 for D (6 bases). The receptor was isolated from a man aged 18 to 29 in good health. The material sequenced was naive CD4+ T cells sorted from blood. As for subset: CD45RA+ positively selected. In DNA, the CDR3 is TGTGCCAGCAGTGGGGGACTTAGCACAGATACGCAGTATTTT. Amino acids: CASSGGLSTDTQYF.